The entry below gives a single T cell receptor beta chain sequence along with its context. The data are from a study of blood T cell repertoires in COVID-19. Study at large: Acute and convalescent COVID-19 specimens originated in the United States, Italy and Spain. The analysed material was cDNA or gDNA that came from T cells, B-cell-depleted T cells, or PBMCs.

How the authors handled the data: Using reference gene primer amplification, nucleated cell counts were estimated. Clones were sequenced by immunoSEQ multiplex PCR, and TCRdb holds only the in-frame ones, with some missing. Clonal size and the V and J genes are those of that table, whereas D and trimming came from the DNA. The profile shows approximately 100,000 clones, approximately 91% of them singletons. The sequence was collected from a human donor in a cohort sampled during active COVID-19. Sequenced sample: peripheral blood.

CDR3 region: CASSQDREETQYF. CDR3 sequence (DNA): TGCGCCAGCAGCCAAGACCGGGAGGAGACCCAGTACTTC. V gene TRBV4-3 combines with J gene TRBJ2-5; D might be TRBD2 (6 bases). The ends were cut back, 0 bases at V and 5 bases at J, with 7 bases in the middle. The CDR3 sequence is 13 residues long. Germline loops: CDR1 LGHNA, CDR2 YSLEER.